This T cell receptor beta chain was captured in a study of blood T cell repertoires in COVID-19. Study information: The analysed material was cDNA or gDNA that came from T cells, B-cell-depleted T cells, or PBMCs.

Per the original methods: Estimation of nucleated cell counts was performed using reference gene primer amplification. Produced via immunoSEQ multiplex PCR; TCRdb's table is partial and in-frame only. V, J and clone size are taken as reported in that table, and D and trimming were inferred from the DNA itself. This sample has about 180,000 clones, with more than 85% found just once. Individuals drawn from 24 US areas were about 18 to 95 years old. The ends lost 1 base at V and 2 bases at J; junction bases unmatched: 1. From germline, CDR1 is WNHNN and CDR2 SYGVQD (reference sequence). The CDR3 runs to 14 residues.

Sequenced input: PBMCs or T cells enriched from blood (not recorded which). This clonotype was sampled from a woman aged 50 to 65 who had recovered from COVID-19. The rearrangement links TRBV10-1 to TRBJ1-1; 7 bases line up with TRBD1. The CDR3 DNA sequence: TGCGCCAGCAGTGAGTACAGGGGAAACACTGAAGCTTTCTTT. It specifies CASSEYRGNTEAFF.